These T cell receptor beta chains were read from a single sample in a study of blood T cell repertoires in COVID-19. The data were produced by immunoSEQ multiplex PCR, yet TCRdb's version contains in-frame clones alone and is incomplete. There are over 150,000 clones in the sample; around nine tenths occur only once, and approximately 10% lies in the top ten. The sequenced sample was peripheral blood. The receptors derive from a woman aged 65 to 85 with COVID-19, enrolled during active disease. Both conserved end residues are part of each CDR3. A D gene is named only where the DNA matches it firmly. Rows give clone size only sometimes, using once, few, many, or a class for an expanded clone.

D: TRBD1; J: TRBJ2-7; V: TRBV19; size: .; CDR3: CASSTRQGASYEQYF; DNA: TGTGCCAGTAGTACCAGACAGGGGGCTAGCTACGAGCAGTACTTC
D: .; J: TRBJ1-5; V: TRBV11-2; size: .; CDR3: CASSLDGPSNQPQHF; DNA: TGTGCCAGCAGCTTAGATGGCCCAAGCAATCAGCCCCAGCATTTT
D: .; J: TRBJ1-3; V: TRBV29-1; size: .; CDR3: CSVEQRASGNTIYF; DNA: TGCAGCGTTGAACAGCGGGCCTCTGGAAACACCATATATTTT
D: .; J: TRBJ1-3; V: TRBV2; size: .; CDR3: CASRDLPVGSSSGNTIYF; DNA: TGTGCCAGCAGAGACCTACCTGTCGGTAGCAGCTCTGGAAACACCATATATTTT
D: .; J: TRBJ2-2; V: TRBV29-1; size: .; CDR3: CSVEIRGAWNTGELFF; DNA: TGCAGCGTTGAAATCCGGGGGGCTTGGAACACCGGGGAGCTGTTTTTT
D: .; J: TRBJ1-6; V: TRBV6-5; size: .; CDR3: CASSYSSGQGGSPLHF; DNA: TGTGCCAGCAGTTACTCGTCCGGCCAGGGTGGGTCACCCCTCCACTTT
D: .; J: TRBJ1-5; V: TRBV19; size: .; CDR3: CASSWGWAGDQPQHF; DNA: TGTGCCAGTAGTTGGGGTTGGGCAGGGGATCAGCCCCAGCATTTT
D: TRBD1; J: TRBJ1-3; V: TRBV7-2; size: .; CDR3: CASSSLGTGGWENTIYF; DNA: TGTGCCAGCAGCTCCCTAGGGACAGGGGGCTGGGAAAACACCATATATTTT
D: TRBD2; J: TRBJ2-1; V: TRBV6-1; size: .; CDR3: CASSGGSGGPSYNEQFF; DNA: TGTGCCAGCAGTGGGGGTAGCGGGGGGCCTTCCTACAATGAGCAGTTCTTC
D: .; J: TRBJ1-3; V: TRBV5-1; size: .; CDR3: CASSFEGPHSGNTIYF; DNA: TGCGCCAGCAGCTTCGAGGGCCCGCACTCTGGAAACACCATATATTTT
D: .; J: TRBJ2-5; V: TRBV7-6; size: .; CDR3: CASSPPLRRGHSETQYF; DNA: TGTGCCAGCAGCCCTCCCCTCCGCAGGGGACATTCGGAGACCCAGTACTTC
D: .; J: TRBJ1-5; V: TRBV19; size: few; CDR3: CASRVQQGSGNQPQHF; DNA: TGTGCCAGTAGGGTACAACAGGGTTCGGGCAATCAGCCCCAGCATTTT
D: TRBD1; J: TRBJ1-4; V: TRBV27; size: once; CDR3: CASSSGRGRYEKLFF; DNA: TGTGCCAGCAGTTCCGGGAGGGGGCGATATGAAAAACTGTTTTTT
D: .; J: TRBJ1-5; V: TRBV7-9; size: few; CDR3: CASSLANGQPQHF; DNA: TGTGCCAGCAGCTTAGCCAACGGGCAGCCCCAGCATTTT
D: TRBD1; J: TRBJ1-1; V: TRBV2; size: .; CDR3: CASRRDRAGTEAFF; DNA: TGTGCCAGCAGGCGGGACAGGGCTGGCACTGAAGCTTTCTTT
D: .; J: TRBJ1-3; V: TRBV28; size: .; CDR3: CASSLLRGGSGNTIYF; DNA: TGTGCCAGCAGTTTGCTGCGGGGGGGATCTGGAAACACCATATATTTT
D: .; J: TRBJ1-1; V: TRBV4-1; size: .; CDR3: CASSHREARDTEAFF; DNA: TGCGCCAGCAGCCATAGGGAGGCGAGGGACACTGAAGCTTTCTTT
D: .; J: TRBJ1-6; V: TRBV27; size: .; CDR3: CASRADYNSPLHF; DNA: TGTGCCAGCAGGGCAGATTATAATTCACCCCTCCACTTT
D: TRBD2; J: TRBJ2-3; V: TRBV3-1/TRBV3-2; size: few; CDR3: CASSQAPPSGGADTQYF; DNA: TGTGCCAGCAGCCAAGCCCCCCCGAGCGGGGGGGCAGATACGCAGTATTTT
D: .; J: TRBJ2-7; V: TRBV21-1; size: .; CDR3: CASSKEAGGESSYEQYF; DNA: TGTGCCAGCAGCAAGGAGGCAGGGGGCGAGAGCTCCTACGAGCAGTACTTC
D: .; J: TRBJ2-1; V: TRBV7-6; size: once; CDR3: CASSLSGGTGNEQFF; DNA: TGTGCCAGCAGCTTAAGTGGGGGCACTGGGAATGAGCAGTTCTTC
D: .; J: TRBJ2-7; V: TRBV6-6; size: .; CDR3: CASGRGASSYEQYF; DNA: TGTGCCAGCGGACGGGGGGCCAGCTCCTACGAGCAGTACTTC
D: .; J: TRBJ1-2; V: TRBV6-4; size: .; CDR3: CASSAHPGGDYGYTF; DNA: TGTGCCAGCAGTGCCCATCCGGGGGGGGACTATGGCTACACCTTC
D: .; J: TRBJ1-2; V: TRBV28; size: once; CDR3: CASSFIPGLYYGYTF; DNA: TGTGCCAGCAGTTTCATACCGGGACTCTACTATGGCTACACCTTC
D: TRBD1; J: TRBJ1-5; V: TRBV27; size: once; CDR3: CASSGTGQGADQPQHF; DNA: TGTGCCAGCAGTGGAACGGGACAGGGGGCAGATCAGCCCCAGCATTTT
D: TRBD1; J: TRBJ1-2; V: TRBV7-2; size: .; CDR3: CASSLGAGGGYGYTF; DNA: TGTGCCAGCAGCTTAGGGGCAGGGGGCGGATATGGCTACACCTTC
D: .; J: TRBJ1-6; V: TRBV28; size: .; CDR3: CASSFYREGYSPLHF; DNA: TGTGCCAGCAGTTTCTACAGGGAGGGTTATTCACCCCTCCACTTT
D: TRBD1; J: TRBJ1-1; V: TRBV28; size: .; CDR3: CASSLLQGVRTEAFF; DNA: TGTGCCAGCAGTTTACTACAGGGGGTTAGGACTGAAGCTTTCTTT
D: TRBD1; J: TRBJ1-1; V: TRBV18; size: .; CDR3: CASSQGQGEWNTEAFF; DNA: TGTGCCAGCTCACAGGGACAGGGTGAGTGGAACACTGAAGCTTTCTTT
D: TRBD1; J: TRBJ2-4; V: TRBV6-2/TRBV6-3; size: .; CDR3: CASSYGQDLYF; DNA: TGTGCCAGCAGTTACGGACAGGACCTGTACTTC
D: TRBD1; J: TRBJ2-1; V: TRBV6-6; size: .; CDR3: CASSPRDRGLYEQFF; DNA: TGTGCCAGCAGTCCTCGGGACAGGGGATTGTATGAGCAGTTCTTC
D: TRBD1; J: TRBJ1-1; V: TRBV7-9; size: .; CDR3: CASSLRTGWAFF; DNA: TGTGCCAGCAGCCTCCGGACAGGGTGGGCTTTCTTT
D: .; J: TRBJ1-5; V: TRBV27; size: .; CDR3: CASGTLGNQPQHF; DNA: TGTGCCAGCGGGACTCTCGGCAATCAGCCCCAGCATTTT
D: .; J: TRBJ2-7; V: TRBV4-2; size: .; CDR3: CASRQDRSSLEDEQYF; DNA: TGTGCCAGCAGACAAGATCGGTCCTCCCTGGAGGACGAGCAGTACTTC
D: TRBD2; J: TRBJ2-5; V: TRBV10-2; size: .; CDR3: CASSSSGRQETQYF; DNA: TGCGCCAGCAGTTCCAGCGGGAGACAAGAGACCCAGTACTTC
D: .; J: TRBJ1-2; V: TRBV28; size: .; CDR3: CASSSPIPSGYGYTF; DNA: TGTGCCAGCAGTTCTCCCATCCCTTCGGGGTATGGCTACACCTTC
D: .; J: TRBJ2-5; V: TRBV28; size: .; CDR3: CASSFAGTGVQETQYF; DNA: TGTGCCAGCAGTTTTGCGGGGACGGGGGTTCAAGAGACCCAGTACTTC
D: TRBD1; J: TRBJ1-3; V: TRBV12-5; size: .; CDR3: CASGLETGIGNTIYF; DNA: TGTGCTAGTGGTTTAGAGACAGGGATTGGAAACACCATATATTTT
D: .; J: TRBJ2-1; V: TRBV5-1; size: once; CDR3: CASSRGDSKNNEQFF; DNA: TGCGCCAGCAGCCGAGGCGACTCTAAGAACAATGAGCAGTTCTTC
D: .; J: TRBJ2-3; V: TRBV5-1; size: once; CDR3: CASSSGTDTQYF; DNA: TGCGCCAGCAGCTCGGGCACAGATACGCAGTATTTT
D: TRBD2; J: TRBJ2-7; V: TRBV5-1; size: .; CDR3: CASSLGAVGLAGLYYEQYF; DNA: TGCGCCAGCAGCTTGGGGGCAGTCGGACTAGCGGGGCTCTACTACGAGCAGTACTTC
D: TRBD2; J: TRBJ2-5; V: TRBV15; size: .; CDR3: CATSGGLAGGGTQYF; DNA: TGTGCCACCAGCGGGGGGCTAGCGGGGGGTGGGACCCAGTACTTC
D: TRBD1; J: TRBJ2-1; V: TRBV2; size: .; CDR3: CASSARDSLSNEQFF; DNA: TGTGCCAGCAGTGCCCGGGACAGCCTATCCAATGAGCAGTTCTTC
D: .; J: TRBJ2-2; V: TRBV6-5; size: .; CDR3: CASIAENTGELFF; DNA: TGTGCCAGCATCGCGGAGAACACCGGGGAGCTGTTTTTT